One and the same sample provided the 5 T cell receptor beta chains below, sequenced in a study of long-term antiretroviral therapy in people with HIV. Sequencing used immunoSEQ v3.0 at survey level. TCRdb's table, derived via immunoSEQ multiplex PCR, lists solely in-frame clones and lacks some. The data hold tens of thousands of clones, with around 80% observed a single time. The sample was unsorted PBMCs, taken 0.6 years after starting antiretroviral therapy. The source of these receptors is a man aged 18 to 29 with HIV.

This clone was observed a few times. V gene TRBV6-5 combines with J gene TRBJ2-7; 7 nucleotides line up with TRBD1. The CDR3 extends over 13 amino acids. Trimming at V came to 6 bases and at J to 4 bases, leaving 6 bases not matched to a gene. CDR1 is MNHEY, CDR2 SVGAGI, per germline. The CDR3 sequence is CASSFGTAYEQYF. Here the CDR3 DNA reads TGTGCCAGCAGCTTTGGGACAGCTTACGAGCAGTACTTC.

The rearrangement joins TRBV7-9 to TRBJ2-3; the match to TRBD2 covers 10 bases. Germline trimming cut 8 bases from V and 6 bases from J; bases unmatched to any gene: 14. The CDR3 consists of 16 residues. CDR1 and CDR2 from the germline V gene are SEHNR and FQNEAQ (reference sequence). The CDR3 nucleotides are TGTGCCAGCGGCAGGGGTCTAGCGGGAGTTCAGGATACGCAGTATTTT. Encoded protein: CASGRGLAGVQDTQYF.

The chain uses TRBV6-6 and TRBJ2-6, with a possible D match to TRBD2 (5 bases). This CDR3 comprises 16 residues. Trimming pared 5 bases from V and 2 bases from J, leaving 13 bases between. CDR1 MNHNY and CDR2 SVGAGI come from the germline V gene (reference sequence). The CDR3 DNA reads TGTGCCAGCAGTATCTCTACCGGGACTGGGGCCAACGTCCTGACTTTC. Translated: CASSISTGTGANVLTF.

The J gene is TRBJ2-7, the V gene TRBV7-2; unclear D gene. CDR1 is SGHTA and CDR2 is FQGNSA in the germline V gene. Trimming took off 1 base at V and 0 bases at J, with 13 bases between the two ends. The CDR3 consists of 16 residues. The CDR3 spells CASSLGPTSSSYEQYF. The CDR3 DNA reads as TGTGCCAGCAGCTTAGGGCCCACCTCCAGCTCCTACGAGCAGTACTTC.

This chain uses TRBV28 with TRBJ1-5, with TRBD1 matching over 9 bases. The germline CDR1 and CDR2 sequences are MDHEN and SYDVKM. CDR3 length: 15 amino acids. Losses at the gene ends were 5 bases for V and 7 bases for J; bases not matched to a gene: 9. CDR3 DNA: TGTGCCAGCAGTCCTTGGGGACAGGGAATACAGCCCCAGCATTTT. It encodes CASSPWGQGIQPQHF.